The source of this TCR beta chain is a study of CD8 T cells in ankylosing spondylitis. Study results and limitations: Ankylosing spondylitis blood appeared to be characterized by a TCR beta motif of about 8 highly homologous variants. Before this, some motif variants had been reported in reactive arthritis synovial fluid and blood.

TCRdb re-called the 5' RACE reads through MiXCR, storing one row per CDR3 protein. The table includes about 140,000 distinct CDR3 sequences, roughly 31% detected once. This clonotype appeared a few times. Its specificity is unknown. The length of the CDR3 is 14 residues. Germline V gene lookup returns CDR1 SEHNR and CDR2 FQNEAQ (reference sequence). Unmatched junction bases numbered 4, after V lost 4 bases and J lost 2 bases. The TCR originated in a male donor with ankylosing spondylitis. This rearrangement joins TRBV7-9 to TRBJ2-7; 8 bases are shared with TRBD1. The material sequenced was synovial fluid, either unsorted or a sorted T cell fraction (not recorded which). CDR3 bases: TGTGCCAGCAGCTACCGGGACAGGCCCTACGAGCAGTACTTC. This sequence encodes CASSYRDRPYEQYF.